The 23 T cell receptor beta chains below all came from one sample that was sequenced in a study of cytomegalovirus exposure and HLA in healthy donors. Both 60 Vbeta primers and 13 Jbeta primers went into the PCR. Clones were sequenced by immunoSEQ multiplex PCR, and TCRdb holds only the in-frame ones, with some missing. The sample contains under 150,000 clones, around three quarters of which appear only once. The sequencing sample was made of PBMCs. The receptors derive from a man aged 18 to 30 in good health and CMV-seronegative.

The chain employs TRBV9 and TRBJ1-2, with 8 bases lining up with TRBD1. CDR3 length: 13 residues. Germline values: CDR1 SGDLS, CDR2 YYNGEE. The junction had 2 bases not matched to a gene; V was cut back by 0 bases and J by 7 bases. CDR3 bases: TGTGCCAGCAGCGTAGGAACAGGGGGTGGCTACACCTTC. Translation gives CASSVGTGGGYTF.

The rearrangement uses TRBV19 and TRBJ2-7; 8 bases fit TRBD1. The CDR3 sequence is 15 residues long. The germline gives CDR1 LNHDA, CDR2 SQIVND (reference sequence). The V segment lost 4 bases and the J segment 0 bases; nucleotides outside the gene matches: 5. The CDR3 here is CASSTTGTGSYEQYF. The CDR3 nucleotides read TGTGCCAGTAGTACGACCGGGACAGGCTCCTACGAGCAGTACTTC.

The gene calls are TRBV5-3 and TRBJ1-5, with D possibly TRBD1 on 6 matching bases. Being an ORF, TRBV5-3 has a function that is uncertain. Between the trimmed V and J ends, which lost 3 bases and 4 bases, there was a span of 23 bases. The CDR3 spans 18 residues. CDR3 in amino acids: CARSSHSPDRQLNQPQHF. CDR3 bases: TGTGCCAGAAGCTCGCACTCCCCCGACAGGCAACTGAATCAGCCCCAGCATTTT.

The J gene is TRBJ2-5, the V gene TRBV19, with a tentative D call TRBD1 (6 bases). Looked up from germline, CDR1 is LNHDA and CDR2 is SQIVND (reference sequence). The CDR3 totals 15 residues. The V end was cut by 3 bases, the J end by 5 bases, with 16 bases between. The CDR3 loop reads CASSIQGGFQETQYF. CDR3 coding DNA: TGTGCCAGTAGTATTCAAGGGGGTTTTCAGGAGACCCAGTACTTC.

The CDR3 DNA is TGTGCCAGCAGCCGCCGGGACATTAATTCACCCCTCCACTTT. The encoded protein is CASSRRDINSPLHF. The chain combines TRBV14 with TRBJ1-6; tentative D call: TRBD1 (6 bases). Germline V gives CDR1 SGHDN, CDR2 FVKESK. This CDR3 has 14 residues. Trimming pared 4 bases from V and 6 bases from J, leaving 10 bases between.

The rearrangement links TRBV19 to TRBJ2-1, with 7 bases matching TRBD2. The germline V gene encodes CDR1 LNHDA and CDR2 SQIVND (reference sequence). After removal of 2 bases from V and 8 bases from J, the junction contained 3 bases not matched to a gene. The CDR3 covers 13 residues. The CDR3 region has the DNA TGTGCCAGTAGTATAAGCGGGGCCGATGAGCAGTTCTTC. Protein: CASSISGADEQFF.

The chain recombines TRBV14 with TRBJ2-1, with 8 bases identical to TRBD2. Germline CDR1 reads SGHDN; CDR2 reads FVKESK. This CDR3 has 15 residues. The ends lost 1 base at V and 10 bases at J; junction bases unmatched: 9. The CDR3 coding sequence is TGTGCCAGCAGCCAAGGAGTGGGACTAGGGTGGGAGCAGTTCTTC. This translates into CASSQGVGLGWEQFF.

The chain carries TRBV6-6 and TRBJ1-6; TRBD1 matches 8 bases. The V gene end was trimmed by 6 bases and the J gene end by 7 bases; junction bases not matched to a gene: 2. Per the germline V gene, CDR1 is MNHNY and CDR2 is SVGAGI (reference sequence). This CDR3 contains 13 residues. The DNA for the CDR3 is TGTGCCAGCAGGGACAGGGTAAATTCACCCCTCCACTTT. Protein: CASRDRVNSPLHF.

In this sample, this clone turned up a few times. V usage is TRBV5-1 and J usage is TRBJ2-6; TRBD2 agrees at 8 bases. V was pared by 4 bases and J by 4 bases, with 10 bases of the junction left unmatched. CDR3 size: 17 residues. Per germline, CDR1 SGHRS and CDR2 YFSETQ. The DNA of the CDR3 is TGCGCCAGCAGCCTGGGACGGGGGGGGTCCGGGGCCAACGTCCTGACTTTC. Translation: CASSLGRGGSGANVLTF.

A few counts support this clone. V usage is TRBV10-1 and J usage is TRBJ1-4; 7 bases match TRBD1. The CDR3 contains 14 residues. CDR1 is WNHNN, CDR2 SYGVQD, per germline (reference sequence). J lost 8 bases, V lost 2 bases, and 5 bases had no gene match. CDR3 in DNA: TGCGCCAGCAGTGAGACAGGGGTAGGGGAAAAACTGTTTTTT. Its protein is CASSETGVGEKLFF.

The chain employs TRBV5-1 and TRBJ1-3; D may be TRBD1 (5 bases). The CDR3 contains 17 residues. V lost 0 bases to trimming and J lost 0 bases, with 13 bases between them. Germline V gene data show CDR1 as SGHRS and CDR2 as YFSETQ. In DNA, the CDR3 is TGCGCCAGCAGCTTGGGGGGGGGAAAGGCCTCTGGAAACACCATATATTTT. Residues: CASSLGGGKASGNTIYF. Full variable domain (remainder filled in from reference TRBV5-1 and TRBJ1-3): KAGVTQTPRYLIKTRGQQVTLSCSPISGHRSVSWYQQTPGQGLQFLFEYFSETQRNKGNFPGRFSGRQFSNSRSEMNVSTLELGDSALYLCASSLGGGKASGNTIYFGEGSWLTVV.

This rearrangement joins TRBV15 to TRBJ1-1; 7 nucleotides match TRBD1. The CDR3 totals 12 residues. Germline CDR1 reads LNHNV; CDR2 reads YYDKDF (reference sequence). The V and J ends lost 6 bases and 9 bases, in that order; junction bases with no gene match: 7. The CDR3 DNA follows: TGTGCCACCAGAGGGGACAGTCCCCAAGCTTTCTTT. Translated, it gives CATRGDSPQAFF.

The chain has TRBV7-8 and TRBJ2-7; 9 bases fit TRBD1. Germline assignment: CDR1 SGHVS and CDR2 FQNEAQ. With V trimmed by 0 bases and J by 1 base, 4 bases remained unmatched. The CDR3 runs 16 residues. The CDR3 nucleotides are TGTGCCAGCAGCTTAGCACCCGGACAGGGGTCCTACGAGCAGTACTTC. Translated: CASSLAPGQGSYEQYF.

The V call is TRBV28, the J call TRBJ1-1, with D uncertain. The CDR3 has 14 residues. In germline, CDR1 is MDHEN, CDR2 SYDVKM. The V end was cut by 2 bases, the J end by 0 bases, with 7 bases between. The CDR3 DNA is TGTGCCAGCAGTTTAATGGCACTGAACACTGAAGCTTTCTTT. It specifies CASSLMALNTEAFF. The complete variable domain, with remaining parts taken from reference TRBV28 and TRBJ1-1, reads DVKVTQSSRYLVKRTGEKVFLECVQDMDHENMFWYRQDPGLGLRLIYFSYDVKMKEKGDIPEGYSVSREKKERFSLILESASTNQTSMYLCASSLMALNTEAFFGQGTRLTVV.

This chain uses TRBV11-3 with TRBJ2-2; 7 nucleotides align to TRBD1. Germline CDR1 is SGHNT and CDR2 is YENEEA. This CDR3 region has 14 residues. V shed 2 bases and J 3 bases; nucleotides not matched to a gene: 0. In DNA form, the CDR3 reads TGTGCCAGCAGCTTACAGGGGGACACCGGGGAGCTGTTTTTT. This translates into CASSLQGDTGELFF.

The chain joins TRBV7-2 to TRBJ1-1, with 8 bases matching TRBD1. The CDR3 covers 16 residues. Germline values: CDR1 SGHTA, CDR2 FQGNSA. Trimming took 5 bases from V and 2 from J; bases not matched to a gene: 10. CDR3 amino acids: CASSTEPGQANTEAFF. CDR3 bases: TGTGCCAGCAGCACAGAACCGGGACAGGCTAACACTGAAGCTTTCTTT. The full variable domain, completed using reference TRBV7-2 and TRBJ1-1, is GAGVSQSPSNKVTEKGKDVELRCDPISGHTALYWYRQSLGQGLEFLIYFQGNSAPDKSGLPSDRFSAERTGGSVSTLTIQRTQQEDSAVYLCASSTEPGQANTEAFFGQGTRLTVV.

This clone was seen only a few times. The chain recombines TRBV2 with TRBJ2-2; D is undetermined. Trimming removed 4 bases at V and 7 bases at J, with 13 bases between. Germline V gives CDR1 SNHLY, CDR2 FYNNEI. The CDR3 runs to 14 residues. Here the CDR3 reads CASSGQIYYGELFF. CDR3 nucleotide sequence: TGTGCCAGCAGTGGGCAGATTTACTACGGGGAGCTGTTTTTT.

The genes are TRBV15 and TRBJ2-5; TRBD2 might be the D (6 bases). The DNA end favors TRBJ2-7, so the J call may be wrong. From germline, CDR1 is LNHNV and CDR2 YYDKDF (reference sequence). The CDR3 runs 14 residues. CDR3 sequence: CATSRDIGGGEQYF. In DNA, the CDR3 is TGTGCCACCAGCAGAGATATCGGGGGAGGCGAGCAGTACTTC.

The J gene is TRBJ2-5, the V gene TRBV10-3; D gene unclear. The CDR3 covers 13 residues. The germline V gene has CDR1 ENHRY and CDR2 SYGVKD. V was shortened by 6 bases and J by 1 base, with 9 bases between the two germline ends. CDR3 DNA sequence: TGTGCCATCAGGTCCCCCGTCCAAGAGACCCAGTACTTC. Protein sequence: CAIRSPVQETQYF.

The chain is built from TRBV7-9 and TRBJ2-7; no firm D call. The CDR3 totals 13 residues. V was clipped by 3 bases and J by 3 bases, with 9 bases between them. Germline V lookup: CDR1 SEHNR, CDR2 FQNEAQ (reference sequence). The CDR3 here is CASSFYPVYEQYF. CDR3 bases: TGTGCCAGCAGCTTTTATCCAGTCTACGAGCAGTACTTC.

This chain joins TRBV4-1 and TRBJ2-3; no firm D call. Trimming took 7 bases from V and 1 from J, leaving 9 bases between them. CDR3 length equals 13 residues. Looked up from germline, CDR1 is MGHRA and CDR2 is YSYEKL. CDR3 nucleotide sequence: TGCGCCAGCACGAGCATTGGCACAGATACGCAGTATTTT. Amino acids: CASTSIGTDTQYF.

This chain connects TRBV7-2 to TRBJ2-2, with 7 bases fitting TRBD1. CDR1 is SGHTA and CDR2 is FQGNSA in the germline V gene. The CDR3 runs 16 residues. With 5 bases clipped from V and 2 bases from J, the junction kept 8 bases outside the gene matches. DNA for the CDR3: TGTGCCAGCAGCCCCGACAGGGCCGGTAACACCGGGGAGCTGTTTTTT. Translated, it gives CASSPDRAGNTGELFF.

The genes are TRBV19 and TRBJ2-7; 9 nucleotides line up with TRBD1. V lost 9 bases, J lost 6 bases, and 9 bases stayed unmatched. This CDR3 region has 13 residues. CDR1 is LNHDA, CDR2 SQIVND, per germline (reference sequence). The CDR3 DNA sequence: TGTGCCAGCGAAACGGGACAGGGCGGCGAGCAGTACTTC. Protein product: CASETGQGGEQYF.